A single sample gave rise to the 5 T cell receptor beta chains below, sequenced in a study of T cells after yellow fever vaccination. TCRdb used MiXCR to reprocess the 5' RACE reads, holding one entry per CDR3 protein. Found here are roughly 310,000 distinct CDR3 sequences, less than 4.5% of them singletons; the top ten hold 23%. The sample here was PBMCs, taken on the day of the yellow fever booster vaccination. All receptors derive from a man younger than 35 who received the YFV17D yellow fever vaccine.

There are many counts of this clonotype. The chain recombines TRBV12-3 or TRBV12-4 with TRBJ2-3; D is ambiguous. The CDR3 is 16 residues long. The V and J ends lost 5 bases and 1 base respectively, with 16 bases between them. The CDR3 protein is CASSPMTNVGTDTQYF. The CDR3 nucleotides read TGTGCCAGCAGTCCTATGACGAATGTTGGCACAGATACGCAGTATTTT.

This clonotype was seen many times. J is TRBJ2-3 and V is TRBV7-9; no clear D. CDR1 is SEHNR, CDR2 FQNEAQ, per germline (reference sequence). This CDR3 region has 14 residues. With 1 base removed from V and 6 bases from J, the gap between germline ends came to 11 bases. The CDR3 DNA sequence: TGTGCCAGCAGCTTAGTGGGATCCGATGATACGCAGTATTTT. This sequence encodes CASSLVGSDDTQYF.

This clonotype was seen ten or more times. V usage is TRBV29-1 and J usage is TRBJ1-1; TRBD1 might be the D (6 bases). The CDR3 covers 12 residues. Per the germline V gene, CDR1 is SQVTM and CDR2 is ANQGSEA. V was clipped by 7 bases and J by 5 bases, with 14 bases between them. This CDR3 is CSGYRVRTEAFF. The CDR3 nucleotides read TGCAGCGGCTACAGGGTTAGGACTGAAGCTTTCTTT. The full variable domain, in which reference TRBV29-1 and TRBJ1-1 provide the parts outside the CDR3, is SAVISQKPSRDICQRGTSLTIQCQVDSQVTMMFWYRQQPGQSLTLIATANQGSEATYESGFVIDKFPISRPNLTFSTLTVSNMSPEDSSIYLCSGYRVRTEAFFGQGTRLTVV.

The V gene is TRBV13, the J gene TRBJ1-6; TRBD1 matches 9 bases. The CDR3 is made up of 14 amino acids. Germline V gives CDR1 PRHDT, CDR2 FYEKMQ (reference sequence). Trimming cost V 6 bases and J 8 bases; bases outside gene matches: 5. The CDR3 nucleotides read TGTGCCAGCAGTTACGGACAGGGGTATTCACCCCTCCACTTT. This codes for CASSYGQGYSPLHF.

This clonotype occurred a few times. This chain links TRBV6-2 or TRBV6-3 with TRBJ1-5, with 7 nucleotides matching TRBD1. Trimming removed 0 bases from V and 4 bases from J; junction bases left unmatched: 12. CDR3 size: 18 residues. Germline lookup yields CDR1 MNHEY and CDR2 SVGEGT. The CDR3 DNA follows: TGTGCCAGCAGTTACTCCCCATACCGGGACAGTTTAAATCAGCCCCAGCATTTT. It specifies CASSYSPYRDSLNQPQHF.